This T cell receptor (beta chain) was profiled in a study of T cell responses to AZD1222 COVID-19 vaccine. The wider study: Researchers grouped second doses given at about 4 or about 12 weeks into one pool. General observations from the study: Distributed over spike, vaccine-associated CD4 TCRs predominated at 160-218 and 743-854. Researchers took repertoire samples only after the peak T cell response had come. The donor group comprised mostly white British people and more females; the analysis possibly underestimated clonal diversity.

Sequenced by immunoSEQ multiplex PCR; TCRdb stores in-frame clones only, minus some. This table holds roughly 130,000 clones, about 87% found once. V dropped 0 bases and J dropped 6 bases, with 12 bases sitting between them. The CDR3 length is 14 residues. Germline CDR1 and CDR2: SGDLS and YYNGEE. A word on this clone: Its specificity is unknown.

The source is an adult in good health. The sample in question was peripheral blood, obtained on day 0 of AZD1222 vaccination. This rearrangement joins TRBV9 to TRBJ1-2, with D perhaps TRBD1 (5 bases). The CDR3 bases are TGTGCCAGCAGCGTAGGCCCCGGGGGGGATGGCTACACCTTC. Translated, it gives CASSVGPGGDGYTF.